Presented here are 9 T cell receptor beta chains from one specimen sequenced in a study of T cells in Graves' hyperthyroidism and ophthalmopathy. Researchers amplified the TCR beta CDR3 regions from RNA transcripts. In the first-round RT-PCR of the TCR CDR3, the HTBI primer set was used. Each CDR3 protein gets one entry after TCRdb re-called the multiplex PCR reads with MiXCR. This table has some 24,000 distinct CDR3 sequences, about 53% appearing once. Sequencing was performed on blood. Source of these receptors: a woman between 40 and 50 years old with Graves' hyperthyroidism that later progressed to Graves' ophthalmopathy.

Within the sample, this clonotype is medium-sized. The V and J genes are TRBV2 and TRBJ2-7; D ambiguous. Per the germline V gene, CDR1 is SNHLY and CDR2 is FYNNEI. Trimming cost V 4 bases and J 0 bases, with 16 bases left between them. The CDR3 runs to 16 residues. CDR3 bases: TGTGCCAGCAGTGGGTCTGATGACTTTTACTCCTACGAGCAGTACTTC. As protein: CASSGSDDFYSYEQYF.

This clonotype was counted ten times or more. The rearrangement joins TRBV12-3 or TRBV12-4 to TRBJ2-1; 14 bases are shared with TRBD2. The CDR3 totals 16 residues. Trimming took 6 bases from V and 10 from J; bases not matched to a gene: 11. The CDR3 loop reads CASRPGLAGGHGEQFF. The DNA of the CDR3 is TGTGCCAGCAGACCCGGACTAGCGGGAGGTCACGGAGAGCAGTTCTTC.

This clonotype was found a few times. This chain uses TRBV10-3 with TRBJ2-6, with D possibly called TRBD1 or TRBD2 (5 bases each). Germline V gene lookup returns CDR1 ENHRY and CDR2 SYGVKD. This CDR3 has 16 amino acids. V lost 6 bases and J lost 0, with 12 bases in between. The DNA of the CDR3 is TGTGCCATCAGCCCAACGGGACCCTCTGGGGCCAACGTCCTGACTTTC. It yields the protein CAISPTGPSGANVLTF.

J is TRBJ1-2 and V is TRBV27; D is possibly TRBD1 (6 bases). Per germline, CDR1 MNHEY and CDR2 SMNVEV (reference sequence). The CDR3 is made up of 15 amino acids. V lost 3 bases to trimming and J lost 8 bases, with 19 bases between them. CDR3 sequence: CASSFSGTPAGGYTF. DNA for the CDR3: TGTGCCAGCAGTTTTTCCGGGACACCCGCGGGGGGCTACACCTTC.

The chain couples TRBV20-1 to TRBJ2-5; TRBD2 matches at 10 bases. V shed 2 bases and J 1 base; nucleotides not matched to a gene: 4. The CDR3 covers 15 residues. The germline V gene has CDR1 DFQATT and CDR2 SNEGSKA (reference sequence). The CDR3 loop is CSARLAGVLQETQYF. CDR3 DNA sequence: TGCAGTGCTAGACTAGCGGGAGTTCTCCAAGAGACCCAGTACTTC.

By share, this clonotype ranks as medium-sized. The CDR3 DNA sequence: TGTGCCAGTAGTCCCCCAGGATCTGGAAACACCATATATTTT. Translation gives CASSPPGSGNTIYF. The chain uses TRBV19 and TRBJ1-3; D is undetermined. Germline CDR1 is LNHDA and CDR2 is SQIVND (reference sequence). V shed 5 bases and J shed 1 base, with 9 bases lying between them. CDR3 length: 14 residues. Variable domain in full (rest from reference TRBV19 and TRBJ1-3): DGGITQSPKYLFRKEGQNVTLSCEQNLNHDAMYWYRQDPGQGLRLIYYSQIVNDFQKGDIAEGYSVSREKKESFPLTVTSAQKNPTAFYLCASSPPGSGNTIYFGEGSWLTVV.

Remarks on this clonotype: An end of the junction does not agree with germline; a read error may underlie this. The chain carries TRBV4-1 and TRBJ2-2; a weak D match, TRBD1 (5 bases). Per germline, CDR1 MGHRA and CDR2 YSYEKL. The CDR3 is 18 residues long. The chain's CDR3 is CACSQDVTETMNTGELFF. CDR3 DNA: TGCGCCTGCAGCCAAGATGTGACAGAGACCATGAACACCGGGGAGCTGTTTTTT.

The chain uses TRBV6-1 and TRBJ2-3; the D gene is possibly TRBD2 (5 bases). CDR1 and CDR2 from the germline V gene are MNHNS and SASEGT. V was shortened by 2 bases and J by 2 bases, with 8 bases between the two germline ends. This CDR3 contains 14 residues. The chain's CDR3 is CASSEQTTTDTQYF. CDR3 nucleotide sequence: TGTGCCAGCAGTGAACAGACTACCACAGATACGCAGTATTTT.

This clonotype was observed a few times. In nucleotides, the CDR3 is TGTGCCAGCATGAGGGACAGAGATAACTATGGCTACACCTTC. Translation: CASMRDRDNYGYTF. This chain connects TRBV7-8 to TRBJ1-2, with TRBD1 matching over 7 bases. Trimming at V came to 7 bases and at J to 1 base, leaving 6 bases not matched to a gene. The CDR3 consists of 14 residues. From germline, CDR1 is SGHVS and CDR2 FQNEAQ.